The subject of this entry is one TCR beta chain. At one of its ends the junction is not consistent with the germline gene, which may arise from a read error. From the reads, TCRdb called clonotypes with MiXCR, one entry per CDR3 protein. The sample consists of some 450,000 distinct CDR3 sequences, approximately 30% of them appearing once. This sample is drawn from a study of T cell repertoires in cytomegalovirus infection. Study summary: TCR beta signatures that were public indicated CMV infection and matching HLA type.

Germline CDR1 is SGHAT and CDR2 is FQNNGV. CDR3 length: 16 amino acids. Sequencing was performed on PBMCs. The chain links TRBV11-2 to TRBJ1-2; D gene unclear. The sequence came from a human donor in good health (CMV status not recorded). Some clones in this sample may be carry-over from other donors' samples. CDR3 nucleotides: TGTGCCAGCAGCTTAGATGGGGATCCCCGAGGGAATGGCTACAACTTC. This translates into CASSLDGDPRGNGYNF.